This TCR beta chain was identified in a study of T cells after yellow fever vaccination. The overall study: SMART-Seq v4 Ultra Low Input prepared libraries from low-cell fractions.

Points from the study as a whole: Researchers cautioned that FACS-sorted repertoires could harbor abundant clonotypes contaminating from the bulk population. Once the booster was given, most primary-vaccination clones reappeared, at around 95% for CD4 and over 70% for CD8. Clonotypes found in both CD4 and CD8 compartments made up a small share.

From germline, CDR1 is SGHTA and CDR2 FQGNSA. This CDR3 has 14 residues. V was pared by 4 bases and J by 6 bases, with 8 bases of the junction left unmatched. This clonotype was recorded many times. Antigen: not known. TCRdb re-derived calls from the 5' RACE reads in MiXCR, one entry per CDR3 protein. The table shows some 100,000 distinct CDR3 sequences, with about 7.8% occurring only once. The J gene is TRBJ2-7, the V gene TRBV7-2, with 8 positions matching TRBD1. This TCR was recovered from a man between 18 and 29 years old who received the YFV17D yellow fever vaccine. The source was CD4+ T cells sorted from PBMCs, collected about 41 days after the first yellow fever vaccination. The chain's CDR3 is CASSSDRGRGEQYF. DNA for the CDR3: TGTGCCAGCAGCTCAGACAGGGGAAGAGGCGAGCAGTACTTC.